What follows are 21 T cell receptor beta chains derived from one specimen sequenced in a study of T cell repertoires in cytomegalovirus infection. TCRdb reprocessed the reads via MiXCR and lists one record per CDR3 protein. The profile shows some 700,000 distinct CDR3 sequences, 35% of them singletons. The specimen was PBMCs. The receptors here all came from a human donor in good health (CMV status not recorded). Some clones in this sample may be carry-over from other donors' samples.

CDR3 residues: CASSLRRIPSYEQYF. The CDR3 nucleotides read TGTGCCAGTAGTCTCAGACGTATTCCCTCCTACGAGCAGTACTTC. V is TRBV19 and J is TRBJ2-7; no reliable D call. Trimming shortened V by 5 bases and J by 0 bases, and 14 bases separated the two germline ends. Germline lookup yields CDR1 LNHDA and CDR2 SQIVND (reference sequence). This CDR3 contains 15 residues.

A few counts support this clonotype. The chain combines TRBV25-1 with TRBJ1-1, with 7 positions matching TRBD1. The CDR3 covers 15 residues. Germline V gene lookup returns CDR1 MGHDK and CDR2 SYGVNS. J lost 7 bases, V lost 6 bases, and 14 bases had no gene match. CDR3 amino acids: CASRTSTGRTNEAFF. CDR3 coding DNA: TGTGCCAGCAGGACTTCGACAGGGCGAACTAATGAAGCTTTCTTT.

DNA for the CDR3: TGTGCCAGCAGGGGGACAGGGGGCGGGTATCAGCCCCAGCATTTT. Residues: CASRGTGGGYQPQHF. The chain combines TRBV27 with TRBJ1-5, with 12 bases lining up with TRBD1. Germline lookup yields CDR1 MNHEY and CDR2 SMNVEV (reference sequence). This CDR3 has 15 residues. The trim removed 6 bases at V and 5 bases at J, leaving 5 bases unmatched.

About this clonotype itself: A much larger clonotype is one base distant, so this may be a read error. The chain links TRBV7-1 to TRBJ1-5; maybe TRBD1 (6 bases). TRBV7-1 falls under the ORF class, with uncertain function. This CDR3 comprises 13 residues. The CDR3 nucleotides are TGTGCCAGCAGCGCAGGGACAAATCCGCCCCAGCATTTT. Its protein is CASSAGTNPPQHF.

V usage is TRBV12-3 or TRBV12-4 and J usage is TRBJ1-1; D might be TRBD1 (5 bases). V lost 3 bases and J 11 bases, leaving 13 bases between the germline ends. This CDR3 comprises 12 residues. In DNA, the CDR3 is TGTGCCAGCAGTTTCGGGGGGGTAGTGGCTTTCTTT. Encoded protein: CASSFGGVVAFF.

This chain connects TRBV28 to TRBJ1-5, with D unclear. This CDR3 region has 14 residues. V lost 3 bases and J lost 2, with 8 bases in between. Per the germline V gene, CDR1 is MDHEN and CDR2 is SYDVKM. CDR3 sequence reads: CASSFLRGNQPQHF. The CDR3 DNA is TGTGCCAGCAGTTTCTTAAGGGGCAATCAGCCCCAGCATTTT. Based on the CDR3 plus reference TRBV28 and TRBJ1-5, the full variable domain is DVKVTQSSRYLVKRTGEKVFLECVQDMDHENMFWYRQDPGLGLRLIYFSYDVKMKEKGDIPEGYSVSREKKERFSLILESASTNQTSMYLCASSFLRGNQPQHFGDGTRLSIL.

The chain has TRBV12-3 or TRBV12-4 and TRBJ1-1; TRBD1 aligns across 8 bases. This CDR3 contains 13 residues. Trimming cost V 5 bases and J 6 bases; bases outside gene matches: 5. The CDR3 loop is CASSQDRVAEAFF. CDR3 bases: TGTGCCAGCAGTCAGGACAGGGTCGCTGAAGCTTTCTTT.

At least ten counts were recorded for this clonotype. This CDR3 reads CASSLFQGSYNEQFF. The CDR3, as DNA: TGTGCCAGCAGCTTATTCCAAGGCTCCTACAATGAGCAGTTCTTC. This rearrangement joins TRBV7-3 to TRBJ2-1; unclear D gene. The CDR3 is 15 residues long. The germline V gene has CDR1 SGHTA and CDR2 FQGTGA. The ends were cut back, 2 bases at V and 0 bases at J, with 8 bases in the middle.

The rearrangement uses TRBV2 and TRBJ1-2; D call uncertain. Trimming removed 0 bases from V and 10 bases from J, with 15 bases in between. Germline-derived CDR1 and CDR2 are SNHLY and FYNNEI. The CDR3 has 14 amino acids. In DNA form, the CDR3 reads TGTGCCAGCAGTGAAGCAACCGGGGTGGGCGACTACACCTTC. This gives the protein CASSEATGVGDYTF.

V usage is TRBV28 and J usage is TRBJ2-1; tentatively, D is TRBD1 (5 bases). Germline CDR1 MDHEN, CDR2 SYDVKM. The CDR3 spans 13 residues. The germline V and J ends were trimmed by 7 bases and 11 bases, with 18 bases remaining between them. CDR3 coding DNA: TGTGCCAGCACCCCAGGGCGAAATGGAAAGCAGTTCTTC. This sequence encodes CASTPGRNGKQFF.

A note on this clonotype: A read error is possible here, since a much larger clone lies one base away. CDR3 in amino acids: CSSSLSLRDSPLHF. In nucleotides, the CDR3 is TGTTCCAGCAGCTTGTCTCTCAGGGATTCACCCCTCCACTTT. The rearrangement links TRBV7-8 to TRBJ1-6, with D possibly being TRBD1 (5 bases). Germline V gene lookup returns CDR1 SGHVS and CDR2 FQNEAQ. This CDR3 has 14 residues.

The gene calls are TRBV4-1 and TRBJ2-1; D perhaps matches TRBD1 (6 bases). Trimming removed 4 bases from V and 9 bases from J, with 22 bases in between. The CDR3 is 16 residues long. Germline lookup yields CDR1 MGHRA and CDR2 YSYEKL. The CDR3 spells CASSLRQELGEGEQFF. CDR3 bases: TGCGCCAGCAGCCTCCGACAGGAGCTAGGGGAAGGTGAGCAGTTCTTC.

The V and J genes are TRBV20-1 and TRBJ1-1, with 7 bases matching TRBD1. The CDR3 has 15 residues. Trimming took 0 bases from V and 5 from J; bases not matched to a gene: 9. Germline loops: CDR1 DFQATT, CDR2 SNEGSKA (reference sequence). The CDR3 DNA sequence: TGCAGTGCTAGAGATCTTGGACAGGCGGGAACTGAAGCTTTCTTT. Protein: CSARDLGQAGTEAFF.

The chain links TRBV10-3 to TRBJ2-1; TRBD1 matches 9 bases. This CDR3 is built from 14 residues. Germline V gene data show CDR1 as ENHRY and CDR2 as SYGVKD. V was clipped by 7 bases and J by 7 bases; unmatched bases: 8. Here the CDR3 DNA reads TGTGCCATCATGAGCATGACAGGGGGAAATGAGCAGTTCTTC. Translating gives CAIMSMTGGNEQFF.

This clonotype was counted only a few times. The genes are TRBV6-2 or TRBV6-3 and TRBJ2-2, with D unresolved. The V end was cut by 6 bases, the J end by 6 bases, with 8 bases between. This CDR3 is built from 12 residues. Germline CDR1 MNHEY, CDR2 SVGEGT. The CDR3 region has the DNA TGTGCCAGCAGAAAACCCCCCGGGGAGCTGTTTTTT. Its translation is CASRKPPGELFF.

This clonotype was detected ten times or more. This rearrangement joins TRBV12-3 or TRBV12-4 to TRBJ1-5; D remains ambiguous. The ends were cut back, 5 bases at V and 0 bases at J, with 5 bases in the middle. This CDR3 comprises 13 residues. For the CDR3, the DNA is TGTGCCAGCAGTGGAAATAGCAATCAGCCCCAGCATTTT. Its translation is CASSGNSNQPQHF.

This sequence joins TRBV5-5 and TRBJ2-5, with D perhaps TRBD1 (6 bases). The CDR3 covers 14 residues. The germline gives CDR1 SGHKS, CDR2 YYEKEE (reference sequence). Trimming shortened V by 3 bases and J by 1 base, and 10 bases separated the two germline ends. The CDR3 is CASSWTATQETQYF. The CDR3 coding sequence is TGTGCCAGCAGCTGGACAGCGACCCAAGAGACCCAGTACTTC.

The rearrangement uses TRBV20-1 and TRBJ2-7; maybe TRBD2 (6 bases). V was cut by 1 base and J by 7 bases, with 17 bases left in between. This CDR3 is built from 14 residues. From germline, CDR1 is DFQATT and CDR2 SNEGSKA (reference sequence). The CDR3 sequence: CSARGRVTVREQYF. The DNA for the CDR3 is TGCAGTGCTAGAGGGAGGGTGACAGTGCGAGAGCAGTACTTC.

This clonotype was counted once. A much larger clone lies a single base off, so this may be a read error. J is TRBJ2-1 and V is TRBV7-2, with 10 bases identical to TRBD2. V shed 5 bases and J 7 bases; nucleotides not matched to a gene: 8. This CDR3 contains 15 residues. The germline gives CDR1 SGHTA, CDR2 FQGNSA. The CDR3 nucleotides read TGTGCCAGCAGCCACCCGGGACTAGCGATTAATGAGCAGTTCTTC. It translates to CASSHPGLAINEQFF.

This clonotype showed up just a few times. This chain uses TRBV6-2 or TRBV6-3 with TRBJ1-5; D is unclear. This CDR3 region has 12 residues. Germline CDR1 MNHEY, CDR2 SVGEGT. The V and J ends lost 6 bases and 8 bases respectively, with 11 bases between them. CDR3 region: CASRRAVEPQHF. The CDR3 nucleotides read TGTGCCAGCAGAAGGGCAGTGGAGCCCCAGCATTTT.

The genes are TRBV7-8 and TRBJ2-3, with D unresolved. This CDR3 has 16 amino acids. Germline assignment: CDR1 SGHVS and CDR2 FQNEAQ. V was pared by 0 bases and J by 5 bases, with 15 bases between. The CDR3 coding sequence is TGTGCCAGCAGCTTAGCGCGCCTAGACTGGCGAGATACGCAGTATTTT. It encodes CASSLARLDWRDTQYF.